This passage covers 18 T cell receptor beta chains from one sample sequenced in a study of shared clonotypes between healthy human individuals. The table came from immunoSEQ multiplex PCR; TCRdb's copy has only in-frame clones and leaves some out. The profile shows 650,000 to 750,000 clones, about 78% of them singletons. Material: memory CD4+ T cells sorted from blood. This sample's subset: CD45RA-negative fraction. The receptors originated from a woman under 40 in good health.

Here the CDR3 reads CASSIAGEGLGPQHF. In DNA, the CDR3 is TGTGCCAGTAGTATAGCAGGGGAGGGGCTAGGGCCCCAGCATTTT. The chain is built from TRBV19 and TRBJ1-5; TRBD1 might be the D (6 bases). This CDR3 region has 15 residues. The ends were cut back, 1 base at V and 9 bases at J, with 16 bases in the middle. From germline, CDR1 is LNHDA and CDR2 SQIVND (reference sequence).

Concerning this clone: Other DNA variants within this sample encode the same CDR3. The V and J genes are TRBV11-3 and TRBJ2-5; TRBD2 might be the D (5 bases). CDR1 SGHNT and CDR2 YENEEA come from the germline V gene. The CDR3 totals 12 residues. V was cut by 2 bases and J by 5 bases, with 6 bases left in between. CDR3 DNA: TGTGCCAGCAGCTTATCGGGGGAGACCCAGTACTTC. It yields the protein CASSLSGETQYF.

This clone was seen more than once but under ten times. This sequence joins TRBV2 and TRBJ1-3; D not resolved. This CDR3 region has 13 residues. V was cut by 6 bases and J by 4 bases, with 10 bases left in between. Per the germline V gene, CDR1 is SNHLY and CDR2 is FYNNEI. The CDR3 spells CASSRPGGNTIYF. Here the CDR3 DNA reads TGTGCCAGCAGCCGGCCGGGAGGAAACACCATATATTTT. The full variable domain, rest sourced from reference TRBV2 and TRBJ1-3, is EPEVTQTPSHQVTQMGQEVILRCVPISNHLYFYWYRQILGQKVEFLVSFYNNEISEKSEIFDDQFSVERPDGSNFTLKIRSTKLEDSAMYFCASSRPGGNTIYFGEGSWLTVV.

V and J are TRBV7-7 and TRBJ2-5, with D unresolved. Germline V gene lookup returns CDR1 SSHAT and CDR2 FNYEAQ (reference sequence). The germline V and J ends were trimmed by 4 bases and 5 bases, with 20 bases remaining between them. This CDR3 comprises 16 residues. The DNA for the CDR3 is TGTGCCAGCAGCTCGCGCCGACCACCCTCCGGGGAGACCCAGTACTTC. The encoded protein is CASSSRRPPSGETQYF.

CDR3 sequence: CASSPSVGGPSNEQFF. The CDR3 region has the DNA TGTGCCAGCAGCCCTAGCGTCGGGGGGCCATCTAATGAGCAGTTCTTC. The rearrangement uses TRBV9 and TRBJ2-1; the D gene is possibly TRBD2 (7 bases). Germline V gene sequence: CDR1 SGDLS, CDR2 YYNGEE. The germline V and J ends were trimmed by 4 bases and 7 bases, with 21 bases remaining between them. The CDR3 sequence is 16 residues long.

The table lists this clone with many counts. The V call is TRBV6-5, the J call TRBJ2-7; 8 bases map to TRBD1. V was pared by 5 bases and J by 0 bases, with 3 bases of the junction left unmatched. Per the germline V gene, CDR1 is MNHEY and CDR2 is SVGAGI. This CDR3 spans 14 amino acids. CDR3 sequence reads: CASSGTGSSYEQYF. CDR3 DNA sequence: TGTGCCAGCAGTGGGACAGGTTCCTCCTACGAGCAGTACTTC.

This chain joins TRBV10-3 and TRBJ1-1; D uncertain. Trimming removed 0 bases at V and 10 bases at J, with 6 bases between. The CDR3 extends over 11 amino acids. Germline V gene lookup returns CDR1 ENHRY and CDR2 SYGVKD. CDR3 DNA: TGTGCCATCAGTGAGTCTAATGGAGCTTTCTTT. This translates into CAISESNGAFF.

The CDR3 DNA sequence: TGCGCCAGCAGCCGGGACATTGCCTTCTACAATGAGCAGTTCTTC. Translating it yields CASSRDIAFYNEQFF. The rearrangement links TRBV5-1 to TRBJ2-1; weak D call: TRBD1 (6 bases). The length of the CDR3 is 15 residues. The V gene's germline CDR1 is SGHRS and CDR2 YFSETQ. Trimming removed 4 bases at V and 3 bases at J, with 14 bases between.

Concerning this clone: One end of the junction does not line up with germline, which may come from a read error. This chain connects TRBV10-2 to TRBJ2-7; D might be TRBD2 (6 bases). The CDR3 consists of 12 residues. Germline V gives CDR1 WSHSY, CDR2 SAAADI. The CDR3 DNA reads TGCGCCAGCAGTGAGAGTCAAGGGACTCAGGCCTTC. Its protein is CASSESQGTQAF.

The rearrangement links TRBV5-1 to TRBJ2-3, with unresolved D. The V end lost 0 bases, the J end lost 4 bases, and 6 bases lay between the germline ends. Per germline, CDR1 SGHRS and CDR2 YFSETQ. The CDR3 extends over 13 amino acids. CDR3 protein: CASSLGGPDTQYF. The DNA for the CDR3 is TGCGCCAGCAGCTTGGGGGGTCCAGATACGCAGTATTTT.

The V call is TRBV5-1, the J call TRBJ1-3, with TRBD1 matching 8 bases. The CDR3 loop spans 14 amino acids. The junction had 8 bases not matched to a gene; V was cut back by 4 bases and J by 8 bases. Per the germline V gene, CDR1 is SGHRS and CDR2 is YFSETQ. The DNA for the CDR3 is TGCGCCAGCAGCGTCGGACAGGGAAGTGACACCATATATTTT. Protein sequence: CASSVGQGSDTIYF.

V gene TRBV5-1 combines with J gene TRBJ2-1, with 9 bases fitting TRBD1. The V gene's germline CDR1 is SGHRS and CDR2 YFSETQ. The J segment lost 2 bases and the V segment lost 2 bases, leaving 5 bases of the junction unmatched. CDR3 length equals 16 residues. For the CDR3, the DNA is TGCGCCAGCAGCTTCACCGGGACAGGGACCTACAATGAGCAGTTCTTC. Translated, it gives CASSFTGTGTYNEQFF.

The rearrangement uses TRBV19 and TRBJ2-1; TRBD2 matches at 13 bases. V lost 6 bases to trimming and J lost 7 bases; unmatched junction nucleotides: 6. Per germline, CDR1 LNHDA and CDR2 SQIVND (reference sequence). The CDR3 has 15 residues. In DNA form, the CDR3 reads TGTGCCAGTAGGGCGGGACTAGCGGGATTTAATGAGCAGTTCTTC. It codes for CASRAGLAGFNEQFF.

The chain carries TRBV28 and TRBJ2-2; D may be TRBD1 or TRBD2 (5 bases each). This CDR3 region has 16 residues. The germline gives CDR1 MDHEN, CDR2 SYDVKM. V was trimmed by 5 bases and J by 5 bases, leaving 18 bases between them. In DNA form, the CDR3 reads TGTGCCAGCAGTCTCCGGGCCGGGGCACATACCGGGGAGCTGTTTTTT. Amino acids: CASSLRAGAHTGELFF.

The rearrangement links TRBV18 to TRBJ2-7; D gene ambiguous. Trimming pared 3 bases from V and 7 bases from J, leaving 7 bases between. The germline V gene has CDR1 KGHSH and CDR2 LQKENI. This CDR3 is 11 amino acids long. The CDR3, as DNA: TGTGCCAGCTCACCCGAGAGGGAGCAGTACTTC. Protein: CASSPEREQYF.

In this sample, this clone turned up once. The chain has TRBV10-2 and TRBJ1-2; D is possibly TRBD1 (6 bases). Germline V CDR1 and CDR2: WSHSY, SAAADI. Trimming left V 6 bases short and J 2 bases short, with 13 bases between. The CDR3 is made up of 14 amino acids. CDR3 DNA: TGCGCCAGCAGCGCTACAGGGCGGAACTATGGCTACACCTTC. Amino acids: CASSATGRNYGYTF.

The rearrangement links TRBV19 to TRBJ2-1; 7 bases fit TRBD1. This CDR3 is built from 14 residues. Germline CDR1 reads LNHDA; CDR2 reads SQIVND (reference sequence). With V trimmed by 2 bases and J by 10 bases, 8 bases remained unmatched. DNA of the CDR3: TGTGCCAGTAGTATAACAGGGGCGGCCGCCGAGCAGTTCTTC. Its translation is CASSITGAAAEQFF. The full variable domain, rest sourced from reference TRBV19 and TRBJ2-1, is DGGITQSPKYLFRKEGQNVTLSCEQNLNHDAMYWYRQDPGQGLRLIYYSQIVNDFQKGDIAEGYSVSREKKESFPLTVTSAQKNPTAFYLCASSITGAAAEQFFGPGTRLTVL.

Comments on this clone: Additional DNA sequences in this sample encode the identical CDR3. The chain combines TRBV7-7 with TRBJ1-1, with D unclear. The CDR3 has 13 amino acids. With 5 bases removed from V and 0 bases from J, the gap between germline ends came to 7 bases. Germline V CDR1 and CDR2: SSHAT, FNYEAQ (reference sequence). The CDR3 nucleotides read TGTGCCAGCAGCGCTCAGGTGAACACTGAAGCTTTCTTT. The encoded protein is CASSAQVNTEAFF.